This T cell receptor beta chain was captured by sequencing in a study of TIL therapy for anti-PD-1-resistant metastatic lung cancer. Study-level information: Progressing patients received lymphodepletion, expanded TIL infusion and IL-2. Median patient age was 54, ranging about 35-80 years.

The CDR3 has 13 residues. Trimming shortened V by 0 bases and J by 8 bases, and 8 bases separated the two germline ends. CDR1 and CDR2 from the germline V gene are SGHRS and YFSETQ. The immunoSEQ assay was v3. The repertoire was sequenced with immunoSEQ multiplex PCR; TCRdb's copy has only in-frame clones and lacks some. The data contain just under 60,000 clones, over 70% of them seen just once; the ten biggest clones take up 1.5% to 2%. Study-wide findings and caveats: This highly selected cohort may not generalize to typical lung cancer patients.

As for this clone: Its target is unknown.

Time point denoted: pre-treatment sample, taken before nivolumab and TIL therapy. Adults with stage 4 NSCLC were enrolled in a phase I trial. This chain uses TRBV5-1 with TRBJ2-2, with D uncertain. This specimen consisted of blood, obtained at baseline. The receptor was isolated from a person aged 25 to 85 with non-small cell lung cancer. This CDR3 is CASSLDLLGELFF. The CDR3 coding sequence is TGCGCCAGCAGCTTGGACCTGTTGGGGGAGCTGTTTTTT.